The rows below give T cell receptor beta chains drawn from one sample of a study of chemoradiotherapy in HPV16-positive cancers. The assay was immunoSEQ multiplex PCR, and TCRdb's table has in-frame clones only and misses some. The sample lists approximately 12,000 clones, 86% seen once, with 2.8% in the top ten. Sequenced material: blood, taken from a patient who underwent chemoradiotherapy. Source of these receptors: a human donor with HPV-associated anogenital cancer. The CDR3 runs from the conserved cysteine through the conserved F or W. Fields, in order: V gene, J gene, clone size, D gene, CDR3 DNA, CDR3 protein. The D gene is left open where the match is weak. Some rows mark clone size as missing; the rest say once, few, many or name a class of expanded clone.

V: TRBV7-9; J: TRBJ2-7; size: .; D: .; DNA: TGTGCCAGCAGCCAAGACAGCACCTACGAGCAGTACTTC; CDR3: CASSQDSTYEQYF
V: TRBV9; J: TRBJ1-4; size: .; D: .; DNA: TGTGCCAGCAGCCAATCCGGGGTATATGCAACTAATGAAAAACTGTTTTTT; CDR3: CASSQSGVYATNEKLFF
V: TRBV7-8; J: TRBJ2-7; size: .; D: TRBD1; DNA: TGTGCCAGCAGCTTTAGGCAGGGGGCCGTCGAGCAGTACTTC; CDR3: CASSFRQGAVEQYF
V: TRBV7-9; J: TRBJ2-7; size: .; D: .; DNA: TGTGCCAGCAGCTCGCTTCTCGGACTGGGGCACTCCTACGAGCAGTACTTC; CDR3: CASSSLLGLGHSYEQYF
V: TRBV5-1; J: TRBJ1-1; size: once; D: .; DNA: TGCGCCAGCAGCCCCGGGTCGTGGAGCACTGAAGCTTTCTTT; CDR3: CASSPGSWSTEAFF
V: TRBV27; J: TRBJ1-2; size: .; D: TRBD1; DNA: TGTGCCAGCAGCCTTTCCCCGCCAGGGGGCGCGGGCTACACCTTC; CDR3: CASSLSPPGGAGYTF
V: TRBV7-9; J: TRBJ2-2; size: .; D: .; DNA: TGTGCCAGCAGCTTAGCGCTGCTTACCGGGGAGCTGTTTTTT; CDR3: CASSLALLTGELFF
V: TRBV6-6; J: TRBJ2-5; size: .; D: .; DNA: TGTGCCAGCAGTTACCCCGCCCAGTACCAAGAGACCCAGTACTTC; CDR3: CASSYPAQYQETQYF
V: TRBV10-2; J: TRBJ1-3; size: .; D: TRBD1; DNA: TGCGCCAGCAGTGTACCGGGACAGGGCTCTGGAAACACCATATATTTT; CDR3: CASSVPGQGSGNTIYF
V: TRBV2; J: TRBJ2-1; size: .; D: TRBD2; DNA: TGTGCCAGCAGTGAAGCGCGGGGGTACGGATACACACAGTTCTTC; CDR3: CASSEARGYGYTQFF
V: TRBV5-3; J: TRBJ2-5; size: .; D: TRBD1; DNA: TGTGCCAGAAGCTTCCGACAGGGGGGGAAGACCCAGTACTTC; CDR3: CARSFRQGGKTQYF
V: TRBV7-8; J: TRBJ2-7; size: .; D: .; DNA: TGTGCCAGCAGCTCTTTCTCCTACGAGCAGTACTTC; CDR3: CASSSFSYEQYF
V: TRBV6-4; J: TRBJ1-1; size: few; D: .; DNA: TGTGCCAGCAGTGCTGGTGAAGGGACTGAAGCTTTCTTT; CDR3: CASSAGEGTEAFF
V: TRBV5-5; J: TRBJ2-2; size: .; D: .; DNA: TGTGCCAGCAGCGCCTACCGAGCCGGGGAGCTGTTTTTT; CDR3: CASSAYRAGELFF
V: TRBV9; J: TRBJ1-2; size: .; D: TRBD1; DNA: TGTGCCAGCAGCTCTATGGGACAGTTTTATGGCTACACCTTC; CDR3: CASSSMGQFYGYTF
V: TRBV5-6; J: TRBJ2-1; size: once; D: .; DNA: TGTGCCAGCAGCTTGGGGGGTAGGGTTTTGTATTACAATGAGCAGTTCTTC; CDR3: CASSLGGRVLYYNEQFF
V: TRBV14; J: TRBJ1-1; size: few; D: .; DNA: TGTGCCAGCAGTCTAACTCAGAACACTGAAGCTTTCTTT; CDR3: CASSLTQNTEAFF
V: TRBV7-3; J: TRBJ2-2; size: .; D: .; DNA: TGTGCCAGCAGATTACCCGGACTGAGAAGGGAGCTGTTTTTT; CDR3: CASRLPGLRRELFF
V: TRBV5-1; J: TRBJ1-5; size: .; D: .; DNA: TGCGCCAGCAGCTTGGATGGGGATAGCAATCAGCCCCAGCATTTT; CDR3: CASSLDGDSNQPQHF
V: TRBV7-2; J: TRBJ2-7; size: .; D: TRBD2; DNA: TGTGCCAGCAGCTTAGCGAGCGGGGCATACGAGCAGTACTTC; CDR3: CASSLASGAYEQYF
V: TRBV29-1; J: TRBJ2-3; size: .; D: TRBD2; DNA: TGCAGCACATCGAGCGGGGGGGATACAGATACGCAGTATTTT; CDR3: CSTSSGGDTDTQYF
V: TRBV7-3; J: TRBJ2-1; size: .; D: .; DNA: TGTGCCAGCAGCCCCCGCGGCAGGGTCTCAGGCAATGAGCAGTTCTTC; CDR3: CASSPRGRVSGNEQFF
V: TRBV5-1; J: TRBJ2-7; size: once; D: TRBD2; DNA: TGCGCCAGCAGCTCGGGGGGGACCTACGAGCAGTACTTC; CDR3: CASSSGGTYEQYF
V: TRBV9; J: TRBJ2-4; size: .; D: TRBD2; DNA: TGTGCCAGCAGCCCACGTCTGACTAGCACAGTAAACATTCAGTACTTC; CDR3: CASSPRLTSTVNIQYF
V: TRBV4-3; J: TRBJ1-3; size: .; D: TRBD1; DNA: TGCGCCAGCAGCTCAGGGGGATCTGGAAACACCATATATTTT; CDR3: CASSSGGSGNTIYF
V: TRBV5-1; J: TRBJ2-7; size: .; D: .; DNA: TGCGCCAGCAGCTCCCGGGACACCCTCGGGGAGCAGTACTTC; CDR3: CASSSRDTLGEQYF
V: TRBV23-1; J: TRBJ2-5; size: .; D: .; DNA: TGCGCCAGCAGTCAATCTATGGATGGGGGCGAGGAGACCCAGTACTTC; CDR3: CASSQSMDGGEETQYF
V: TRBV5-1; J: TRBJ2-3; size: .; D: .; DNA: TGCGCCAGCAGCTCCCGTAGGGGCACAGATACGCAGTATTTT; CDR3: CASSSRRGTDTQYF